These 27 T cell receptor beta chains share one sample of origin, sequenced in a study of blood T cell repertoires in COVID-19. Profiling relied on immunoSEQ multiplex PCR, and the TCRdb table lists in-frame clones only, not all of them. The sample shows about 20,000 clones, about four fifths of them seen only once. Sequencing input: peripheral blood. These receptors originate from a man older than 75 with acute or convalescent COVID-19.

In its sample, this clone was seen once. The J gene is TRBJ1-4, the V gene TRBV5-1; D is perhaps TRBD1 (6 bases). The CDR3 extends over 14 amino acids. V was cut by 3 bases and J by 3 bases, with 9 bases left in between. Germline CDR1 SGHRS, CDR2 YFSETQ. The CDR3 reads CASSWGGANEKLFF. The CDR3 DNA follows: TGCGCCAGCAGCTGGGGGGGCGCTAATGAAAAACTGTTTTTT.

This chain links TRBV3-1 (or the pseudogene TRBV3-2) with TRBJ1-1, with a possible D match to TRBD1 (5 bases). Germline CDR1 reads LGHDT; CDR2 reads YNNKEL (reference sequence). V lost 0 bases and J lost 9, with 17 bases in between. The CDR3 spans 15 residues. The CDR3 region is CASSQDRGRGWQAFF. The CDR3 DNA reads as TGTGCCAGCAGCCAAGATAGGGGACGGGGGTGGCAAGCTTTCTTT.

This clone was counted only a few times. The rearrangement links TRBV30 to TRBJ1-1; 10 nucleotides line up with TRBD1. Trimming at V came to 6 bases and at J to 11 bases, leaving 12 bases not matched to a gene. The length of the CDR3 is 13 residues. CDR1 is GTSNPN and CDR2 is SVGIG in the germline V gene (reference sequence). CDR3: CACRQGATSRAFF. DNA for the CDR3: TGTGCCTGCAGACAGGGGGCGACGAGTAGGGCTTTCTTT.

The V and J genes are TRBV1 and TRBJ2-7; the table's D gene call, TRBD2, was not cross checked with the DNA. TRBV1 is listed as a pseudogene. The CDR3 contains 16 residues. The CDR3 protein is CTISRPGLAGSYEQYV. The CDR3 DNA reads as TGCACCATCTCACGTCCGGGACTAGCGGGGTCCTACGAGCAGTACGTC.

The chain employs TRBV25-1 and TRBJ2-1; 10 bases match TRBD1. Germline CDR1 and CDR2: MGHDK and SYGVNS. Germline trimming cut 4 bases from V and 6 bases from J; bases unmatched to any gene: 9. The length of the CDR3 is 16 residues. Written as DNA, the CDR3 is TGTGCCAGCAGTGGCTTAGACAGGGGGCCTTTCAATGAGCAGTTCTTC. This gives the protein CASSGLDRGPFNEQFF.

The chain couples TRBV11-2 to TRBJ2-2; 9 nucleotides line up with TRBD1. This CDR3 has 17 residues. CDR1 and CDR2 (germline): SGHAT, FQNNGV. After removal of 4 bases from V and 5 bases from J, the junction contained 11 bases not matched to a gene. The CDR3 DNA follows: TGTGCCAGCAGCTCAATCCGGGACAGGGCTATAACCGGGGAGCTGTTTTTT. Residues: CASSSIRDRAITGELFF.

V is TRBV7-3 and J is TRBJ2-1, with 9 bases identical to TRBD2. Trimming took 4 bases from V and 9 from J; bases not matched to a gene: 10. The CDR3 totals 15 residues. CDR1 is SGHTA, CDR2 FQGTGA, per germline. The chain's CDR3 is CASSSGAGGGGEQFF. The CDR3 DNA reads as TGTGCCAGCAGCTCGGGAGCGGGAGGCGGCGGTGAGCAGTTCTTC.

This clone was seen a single time. The V call is TRBV6-1, the J call TRBJ2-5; D not certain. Trimming left V 1 base short and J 4 bases short, with 16 bases between. The CDR3 runs 16 residues. CDR1 and CDR2 (germline): MNHNS, SASEGT. Here the CDR3 reads CASSEGATSWIETQYF. In nucleotides, the CDR3 is TGTGCCAGCAGTGAAGGGGCAACGTCTTGGATAGAGACCCAGTACTTC.

The gene calls are TRBV15 and TRBJ1-4, with a weak D call TRBD1 (5 bases). V shed 3 bases and J shed 8 bases, with 16 bases lying between them. Germline V gene lookup returns CDR1 LNHNV and CDR2 YYDKDF (reference sequence). The CDR3 length is 15 residues. This chain's CDR3 is CATSSVQGSREKLFF. CDR3 DNA sequence: TGTGCCACCAGCAGTGTTCAGGGTTCAAGAGAAAAACTGTTTTTT. The whole variable domain, remainder taken from reference TRBV15 and TRBJ1-4, is DAMVIQNPRYQVTQFGKPVTLSCSQTLNHNVMYWYQQKSSQAPKLLFHYYDKDFNNEADTPDNFQSRRPNTSFCFLDIRSPGLGDTAMYLCATSSVQGSREKLFFGSGTQLSVL.

The J gene is TRBJ2-7, the V gene TRBV3-1 (or the pseudogene TRBV3-2); no reliable D call. CDR3 length: 14 amino acids. CDR1 LGHDT and CDR2 YNNKEL come from the germline V gene (reference sequence). Trimming took 0 bases from V and 6 from J, leaving 12 bases between them. The chain's CDR3 is CASSQDIRGAEQYV. As DNA, the CDR3 is TGTGCCAGCAGCCAAGATATTCGAGGCGCCGAGCAGTACGTC.

The chain joins TRBV6-5 to TRBJ1-1, with 8 bases matching TRBD1. The CDR3 extends over 12 amino acids. Germline CDR1 is MNHEY and CDR2 is SVGAGI. V gave up 5 bases and J gave up 8 bases; unmatched junction bases: 4. The CDR3 DNA reads TGTGCCAGCAGTCTCTGGACAGGGGAAGCTTTCTTT. Translated, it gives CASSLWTGEAFF.

The J gene is TRBJ2-5, the V gene TRBV15; D may be TRBD2 (6 bases). Per the germline V gene, CDR1 is LNHNV and CDR2 is YYDKDF (reference sequence). The CDR3 extends over 16 amino acids. The V end was cut by 2 bases, the J end by 3 bases, with 16 bases between. CDR3 residues: CATSRSGAVGKETQYF. CDR3 DNA: TGTGCCACCAGCAGATCGGGAGCGGTCGGGAAAGAGACCCAGTACTTC.

This chain connects TRBV28 to TRBJ2-7; 8 nucleotides align to TRBD2. CDR1 and CDR2 from the germline V gene are MDHEN and SYDVKM. This CDR3 spans 14 amino acids. The trim removed 7 bases at V and 3 bases at J, leaving 8 bases unmatched. The CDR3 reads CASTDSGNHYEQYF. The CDR3 DNA reads as TGTGCCAGCACCGATAGCGGGAACCACTACGAGCAGTACTTC.

The CDR3 here is CATSRDRGRSNQPQHF. CDR3 nucleotide sequence: TGTGCCACCAGCAGAGATCGGGGTCGTAGCAATCAGCCCCAGCATTTT. This sequence joins TRBV15 and TRBJ1-5; no clear D. The CDR3 covers 16 residues. Per the germline V gene, CDR1 is LNHNV and CDR2 is YYDKDF (reference sequence). The ends were cut back, 0 bases at V and 0 bases at J, with 9 bases in the middle.

This chain links TRBV3-1 (or the pseudogene TRBV3-2) with TRBJ1-2; 7 nucleotides match TRBD1. Germline V gives CDR1 LGHDT, CDR2 YNNKEL (reference sequence). The junction had 3 bases not matched to a gene; V was cut back by 3 bases and J by 2 bases. CDR3 size: 14 residues. CDR3 sequence: CASSQGQRNYGYTF. In DNA form, the CDR3 reads TGTGCCAGCAGCCAGGGACAGAGAAACTATGGCTACACCTTC.

This clone was seen only a few times. The chain joins TRBV6-5 to TRBJ2-7; 8 nucleotides agree with TRBD1. CDR3 length: 15 amino acids. The V gene's germline CDR1 is MNHEY and CDR2 SVGAGI. The V and J ends lost 4 bases and 3 bases, in that order; junction bases with no gene match: 8. CDR3 nucleotide sequence: TGTGCCAGCAGTTCCTCGGACAGGGCGGACTACGAGCAGTACTTC. Translated, it gives CASSSSDRADYEQYF.

This clone was counted only a few times. V gene TRBV7-3 combines with J gene TRBJ2-2; tentatively, D is TRBD1 (5 bases). The CDR3 is 15 residues long. The V end was cut by 5 bases, the J end by 0 bases, with 10 bases between. Germline V gene lookup returns CDR1 SGHTA and CDR2 FQGTGA. This chain's CDR3 is CASSPTETNTGELFF. Here the CDR3 DNA reads TGTGCCAGCAGCCCGACAGAGACGAACACCGGGGAGCTGTTTTTT. Full variable domain (rest looked up from reference TRBV7-3 and TRBJ2-2): GAGVSQTPSNKVTEKGKYVELRCDPISGHTALYWYRQSLGQGPEFLIYFQGTGAADDSGLPNDRFFAVRPEGSVSTLKIQRTERGDSAVYLCASSPTETNTGELFFGEGSRLTVL.

The chain has TRBV28 and TRBJ2-7, with a possible D match to TRBD2 (6 bases). The CDR3 runs to 14 residues. Per the germline V gene, CDR1 is MDHEN and CDR2 is SYDVKM. V gave up 5 bases and J gave up 9 bases, with 20 bases separating them. CDR3: CASSSGPWGEVQYF. The CDR3 region has the DNA TGTGCCAGCAGTAGTGGGCCCTGGGGGGAGGTGCAGTACTTC.

This rearrangement joins TRBV30 to TRBJ1-1, with D possibly TRBD1 on 6 matching bases. CDR3 size: 14 residues. Trimming took off 4 bases at V and 3 bases at J, with 15 bases between the two ends. The germline CDR1 and CDR2 sequences are GTSNPN and SVGIG (reference sequence). CDR3 coding DNA: TGTGCCTGGACTTCGGGGGGGGCGGACACTGAAGCTTTCTTT. This sequence encodes CAWTSGGADTEAFF.

The rearrangement joins TRBV5-4 to TRBJ1-2; TRBD1 matches at 8 bases. The junction had 7 bases not matched to a gene; V was cut back by 2 bases and J by 4 bases. Germline V gives CDR1 SGHNT, CDR2 YYREEE (reference sequence). This CDR3 spans 15 amino acids. The chain's CDR3 is CASSLPGQGPYGYTF. DNA of the CDR3: TGTGCCAGCAGCTTACCCGGACAGGGCCCCTATGGCTACACCTTC.

V is TRBV19 and J is TRBJ1-5; no definite D call. Germline CDR1 LNHDA, CDR2 SQIVND (reference sequence). The germline V and J ends were trimmed by 4 bases and 0 bases, with 10 bases remaining between them. The CDR3 runs 15 residues. The CDR3 nucleotides read TGTGCCAGTAGTACAACCCGGTTTAGCAATCAGCCCCAGCATTTT. Translated: CASSTTRFSNQPQHF.

The table lists this clone with a count of one. The chain uses TRBV12-3 or TRBV12-4 and TRBJ1-6; tentatively, D is TRBD1 (5 bases). The germline V and J ends were trimmed by 6 bases and 7 bases, with 10 bases remaining between them. CDR3 size: 13 residues. In DNA, the CDR3 is TGTGCCAGCAGCCGCACAGGAAATTCACCCCTCCACTTT. Translating gives CASSRTGNSPLHF.

J is TRBJ2-7 and V is TRBV4-2; TRBD2 aligns across 11 bases. The junction had 17 bases not matched to a gene; V was cut back by 4 bases and J by 0 bases. CDR1 and CDR2 from the germline V gene are LGHNA and YNFKEQ. The CDR3 has 20 residues. The CDR3 DNA reads TGTGCCAGCAGCCCTCTGGGGACTAGCGGTCGAAAGGGGGGCTCCTACGAGCAGTACTTC. It codes for CASSPLGTSGRKGGSYEQYF.

This clone was observed a handful of times. The V and J genes are TRBV12-3 or TRBV12-4 and TRBJ1-5, with D possibly being TRBD1 (6 bases). V lost 6 bases and J 5 bases, leaving 11 bases between the germline ends. This CDR3 comprises 13 residues. The CDR3 here is CASSANRDQPQHF. CDR3 coding DNA: TGTGCCAGCAGCGCGAACAGGGATCAGCCCCAGCATTTT.

This clone appeared a few times. The chain carries TRBV7-2 and TRBJ2-7; TRBD2 matches at 8 bases. Trimming at V came to 4 bases and at J to 4 bases, leaving 9 bases not matched to a gene. The V gene's germline CDR1 is SGHTA and CDR2 FQGNSA. The CDR3 loop spans 15 amino acids. The CDR3 reads CASSYSGTIQYEQYF. The CDR3 DNA follows: TGTGCCAGCAGCTATAGCGGGACAATCCAATACGAGCAGTACTTC.

The chain uses TRBV15 and TRBJ2-7, with D possibly TRBD1 on 5 matching bases. The germline V gene encodes CDR1 LNHNV and CDR2 YYDKDF (reference sequence). The CDR3 sequence is 14 residues long. V lost 5 bases, J lost 6 bases, and 17 bases lay in between. CDR3 in DNA: TGTGCCACCAGCCGAAGAACCCAGGGTAGCGAGCAGTACTTC. This gives the protein CATSRRTQGSEQYF.

J is TRBJ1-3 and V is TRBV6-5; D unresolved. CDR3 length equals 14 residues. CDR1 MNHEY and CDR2 SVGAGI come from the germline V gene. Trimming pared 3 bases from V and 3 bases from J, leaving 9 bases between. CDR3 residues: CASSYDPGGNTIYF. CDR3 nucleotides: TGTGCCAGCAGTTATGATCCCGGTGGAAACACCATATATTTT.